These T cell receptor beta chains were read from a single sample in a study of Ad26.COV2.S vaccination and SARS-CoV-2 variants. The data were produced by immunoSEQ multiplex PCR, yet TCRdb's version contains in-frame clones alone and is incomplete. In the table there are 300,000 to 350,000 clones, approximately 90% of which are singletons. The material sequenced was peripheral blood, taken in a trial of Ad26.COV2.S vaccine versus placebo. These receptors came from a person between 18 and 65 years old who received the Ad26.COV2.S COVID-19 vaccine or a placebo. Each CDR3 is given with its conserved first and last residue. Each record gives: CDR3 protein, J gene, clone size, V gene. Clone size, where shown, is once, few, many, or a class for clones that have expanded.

cdr3_aa: CSASATFYEQYF
j_call: TRBJ2-7
clone_size: once
v_call: TRBV20-1

cdr3_aa: CASSLGVGTGTYEQYF
j_call: TRBJ2-7
clone_size: -
v_call: TRBV5-1

cdr3_aa: CASSLGLASTDTQYF
j_call: TRBJ2-3
clone_size: -
v_call: TRBV5-1

cdr3_aa: CASSYAYSSGNTIYF
j_call: TRBJ1-3
clone_size: few
v_call: TRBV6-2/TRBV6-3

cdr3_aa: CASSDSTYEQYF
j_call: TRBJ2-7
clone_size: -
v_call: TRBV9

cdr3_aa: CASSLAGGGPGELFF
j_call: TRBJ2-2
clone_size: -
v_call: TRBV6-2/TRBV6-3

cdr3_aa: CASSVAGLNTEAFF
j_call: TRBJ1-1
clone_size: -
v_call: TRBV9

cdr3_aa: CASSQRGQPQHF
j_call: TRBJ1-5
clone_size: -
v_call: TRBV3-1/TRBV3-2

cdr3_aa: CASSKVDPGNGLNSQETQYF
j_call: TRBJ2-5
clone_size: -
v_call: TRBV21-1

cdr3_aa: CASSFGTVKNIQYF
j_call: TRBJ2-4
clone_size: -
v_call: TRBV5-6

cdr3_aa: CASSYKPGQGTRGSYEQYF
j_call: TRBJ2-7
clone_size: -
v_call: TRBV5-1

cdr3_aa: CASSPRGNTEAFF
j_call: TRBJ1-1
clone_size: -
v_call: TRBV7-2

cdr3_aa: CASSSGGHTGELFF
j_call: TRBJ2-2
clone_size: few
v_call: TRBV6-4

cdr3_aa: CALGQIYNEQFF
j_call: TRBJ2-1
clone_size: once
v_call: TRBV30

cdr3_aa: CASSYESNSGANVLTF
j_call: TRBJ2-6
clone_size: -
v_call: TRBV6-5

cdr3_aa: CASSVGGAMNTEAFF
j_call: TRBJ1-1
clone_size: -
v_call: TRBV2

cdr3_aa: CASRGEWTMNTEAFF
j_call: TRBJ1-1
clone_size: -
v_call: TRBV2

cdr3_aa: CASSLVFGGGNEQFF
j_call: TRBJ2-1
clone_size: -
v_call: TRBV5-1

cdr3_aa: CASSVNVYEQYF
j_call: TRBJ2-7
clone_size: once
v_call: TRBV5-1

cdr3_aa: CASSAGQFATNEKLFF
j_call: TRBJ1-4
clone_size: -
v_call: TRBV5-4

cdr3_aa: CASSLVAGGSTDTQYF
j_call: TRBJ2-3
clone_size: -
v_call: TRBV7-2

cdr3_aa: CASSSRTGSDTQYF
j_call: TRBJ2-3
clone_size: -
v_call: TRBV13

cdr3_aa: CASSYDRGGTDTQYF
j_call: TRBJ2-3
clone_size: -
v_call: TRBV2

cdr3_aa: CSVRSTDTQYF
j_call: TRBJ2-3
clone_size: -
v_call: TRBV29-1

cdr3_aa: CASSLAGLYGYTF
j_call: TRBJ1-2
clone_size: -
v_call: TRBV7-9

cdr3_aa: CASSQGAMGRVEINYGYTF
j_call: TRBJ1-2
clone_size: -
v_call: TRBV4-3

cdr3_aa: CASSLEGQGRGYTF
j_call: TRBJ1-2
clone_size: -
v_call: TRBV7-9

cdr3_aa: CASSEQGTTGYTF
j_call: TRBJ1-2
clone_size: -
v_call: TRBV2

cdr3_aa: CASSEYQLVGPYNEQFF
j_call: TRBJ2-1
clone_size: few
v_call: TRBV25-1

cdr3_aa: CASGNFWALHF
j_call: TRBJ1-6
clone_size: -
v_call: TRBV28

cdr3_aa: CSVTQETHGYTF
j_call: TRBJ1-2
clone_size: -
v_call: TRBV29-1

cdr3_aa: CASSGTSDRPIEKLFF
j_call: TRBJ1-4
clone_size: once
v_call: TRBV27

cdr3_aa: CSVVGSPNTEAFF
j_call: TRBJ1-1
clone_size: -
v_call: TRBV29-1

cdr3_aa: CAISVRAGLTGELFF
j_call: TRBJ2-2
clone_size: -
v_call: TRBV10-3

cdr3_aa: CASGQGSLYEQYF
j_call: TRBJ2-7
clone_size: -
v_call: TRBV6-5

cdr3_aa: CASSPIGYYNEQFF
j_call: TRBJ2-1
clone_size: -
v_call: TRBV18

cdr3_aa: CASSLRTGAGANVLTF
j_call: TRBJ2-6
clone_size: -
v_call: TRBV5-6

cdr3_aa: CASSAGQGFYEQYF
j_call: TRBJ2-7
clone_size: -
v_call: TRBV19

cdr3_aa: CASSEALNANYGYTF
j_call: TRBJ1-2
clone_size: -
v_call: TRBV6-1

cdr3_aa: CASNSPLPGTGRTEAFF
j_call: TRBJ1-1
clone_size: -
v_call: TRBV11-2